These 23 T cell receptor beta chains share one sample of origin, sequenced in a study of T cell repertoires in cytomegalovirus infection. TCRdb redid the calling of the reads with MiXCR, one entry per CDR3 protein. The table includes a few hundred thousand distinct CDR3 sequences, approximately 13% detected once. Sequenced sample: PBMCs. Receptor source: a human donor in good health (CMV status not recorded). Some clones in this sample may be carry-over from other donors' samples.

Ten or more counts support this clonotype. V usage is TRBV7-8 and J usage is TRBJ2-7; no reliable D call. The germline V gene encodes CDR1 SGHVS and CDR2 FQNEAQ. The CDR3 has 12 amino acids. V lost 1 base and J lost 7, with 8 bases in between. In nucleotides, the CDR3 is TGTGCCAGCAGCTTAGTCAGCGAAGAGCAGTACTTC. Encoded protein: CASSLVSEEQYF.

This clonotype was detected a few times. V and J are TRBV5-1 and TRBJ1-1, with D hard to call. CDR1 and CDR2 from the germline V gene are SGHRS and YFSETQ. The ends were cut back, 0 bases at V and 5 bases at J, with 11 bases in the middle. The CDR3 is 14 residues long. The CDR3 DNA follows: TGCGCCAGCAGCTTGGGTCCGGGGTTGACTGAAGCTTTCTTT. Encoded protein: CASSLGPGLTEAFF.

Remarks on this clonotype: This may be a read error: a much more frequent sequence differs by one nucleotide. CDR3 residues: CASSAWRLNTRELFF. Written as DNA, the CDR3 is TGTGCCAGCAGCGCCTGGAGGTTGAACACCAGGGAGCTGTTTTTT. This chain joins TRBV5-6 and TRBJ2-2, with D possibly matching TRBD2 (5 bases). The CDR3 spans 15 residues. CDR1 is SGHDT, CDR2 YYEEEE, per germline. Supplemented by reference TRBV5-6 and TRBJ2-2, the full variable domain reads DAGVTQSPTHLIKTRGQQVTLRCSPKSGHDTVSWYQQALGQGPQFIFQYYEEEERQRGNFPDRFSGHQFPNYSSELNVNALLLGDSALYLCASSAWRLNTRELFFGEGSRLTVL.

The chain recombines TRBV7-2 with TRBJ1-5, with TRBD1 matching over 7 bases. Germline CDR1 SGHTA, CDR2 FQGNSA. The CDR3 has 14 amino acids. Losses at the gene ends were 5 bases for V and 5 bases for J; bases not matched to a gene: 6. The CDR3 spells CASSPGGEDQPQHF. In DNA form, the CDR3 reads TGTGCCAGCAGCCCAGGGGGTGAGGATCAGCCCCAGCATTTT.

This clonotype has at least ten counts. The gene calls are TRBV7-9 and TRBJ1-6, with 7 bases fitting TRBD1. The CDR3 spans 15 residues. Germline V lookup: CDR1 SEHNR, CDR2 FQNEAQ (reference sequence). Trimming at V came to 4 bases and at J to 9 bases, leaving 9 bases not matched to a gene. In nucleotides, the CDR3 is TGTGCCAGCAGCTCAACCGGGACAGAGCGTTCACCCCTCCACTTT. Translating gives CASSSTGTERSPLHF.

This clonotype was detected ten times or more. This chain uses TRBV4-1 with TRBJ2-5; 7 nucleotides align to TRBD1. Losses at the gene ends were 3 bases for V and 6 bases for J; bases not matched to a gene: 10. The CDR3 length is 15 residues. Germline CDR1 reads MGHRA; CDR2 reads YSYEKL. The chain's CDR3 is CASSHDGTVEKTQYF. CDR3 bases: TGCGCCAGCAGCCACGACGGGACAGTCGAGAAGACCCAGTACTTC.

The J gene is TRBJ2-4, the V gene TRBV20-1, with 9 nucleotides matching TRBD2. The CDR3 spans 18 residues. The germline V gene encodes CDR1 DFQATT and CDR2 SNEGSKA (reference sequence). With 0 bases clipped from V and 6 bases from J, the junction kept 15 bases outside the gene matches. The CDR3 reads CSARDLSGGRRVRNIQYF. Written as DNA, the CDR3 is TGCAGTGCTAGAGATCTCAGCGGGGGGCGCCGTGTGAGAAACATTCAGTACTTC.

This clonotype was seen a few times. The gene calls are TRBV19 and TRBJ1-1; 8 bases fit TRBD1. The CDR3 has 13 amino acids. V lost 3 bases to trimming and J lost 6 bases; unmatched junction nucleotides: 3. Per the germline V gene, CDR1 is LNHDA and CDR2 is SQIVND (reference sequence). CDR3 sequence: CASSIQQGAEAFF. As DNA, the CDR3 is TGTGCCAGTAGTATCCAACAGGGGGCTGAAGCTTTCTTT.

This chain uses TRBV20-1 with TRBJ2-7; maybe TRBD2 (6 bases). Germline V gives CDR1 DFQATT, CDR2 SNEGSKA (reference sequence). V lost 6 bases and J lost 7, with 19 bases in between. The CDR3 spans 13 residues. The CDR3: CSAPAAGTREQYF. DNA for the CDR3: TGCAGTGCCCCGGCGGCGGGGACCCGGGAGCAGTACTTC.

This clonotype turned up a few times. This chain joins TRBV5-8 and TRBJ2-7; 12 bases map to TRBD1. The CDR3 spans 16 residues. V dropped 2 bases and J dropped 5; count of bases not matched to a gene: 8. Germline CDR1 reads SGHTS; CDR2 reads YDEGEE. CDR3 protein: CASSLGPGQGANEQYF. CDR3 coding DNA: TGTGCCAGCAGCTTAGGACCGGGACAGGGGGCCAACGAGCAGTACTTC.

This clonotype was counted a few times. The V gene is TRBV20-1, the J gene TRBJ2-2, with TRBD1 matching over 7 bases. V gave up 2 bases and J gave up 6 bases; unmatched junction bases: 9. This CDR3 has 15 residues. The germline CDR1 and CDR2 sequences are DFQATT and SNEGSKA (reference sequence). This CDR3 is CSARRAGGNPGELFF. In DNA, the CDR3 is TGCAGTGCTAGACGGGCAGGGGGAAACCCCGGGGAGCTGTTTTTT.

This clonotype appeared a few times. This CDR3 reads CASSPSGVAGVSEQFF. The CDR3 region has the DNA TGTGCCAGCAGCCCCTCCGGGGTAGCGGGAGTGAGTGAGCAGTTCTTC. The J gene is TRBJ2-1, the V gene TRBV11-3; 9 bases are a match to TRBD2. The germline V gene encodes CDR1 SGHNT and CDR2 YENEEA. The CDR3 is 16 amino acids. With V trimmed by 5 bases and J by 9 bases, 14 bases remained unmatched.

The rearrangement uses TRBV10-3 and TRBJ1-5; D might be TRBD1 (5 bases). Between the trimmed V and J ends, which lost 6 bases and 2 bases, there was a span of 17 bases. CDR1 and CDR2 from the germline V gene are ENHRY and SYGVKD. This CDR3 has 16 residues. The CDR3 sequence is CAISPAIGAGNQPQHF. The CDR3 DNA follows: TGTGCCATCAGCCCGGCTATTGGGGCCGGCAATCAGCCCCAGCATTTT.

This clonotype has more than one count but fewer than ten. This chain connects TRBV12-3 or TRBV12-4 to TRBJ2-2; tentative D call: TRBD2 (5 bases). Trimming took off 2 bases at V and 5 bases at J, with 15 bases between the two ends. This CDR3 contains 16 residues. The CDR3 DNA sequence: TGTGCCAGCAGTTTAAATAGCGTGGGGAGTACCGGGGAGCTGTTTTTT. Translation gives CASSLNSVGSTGELFF.

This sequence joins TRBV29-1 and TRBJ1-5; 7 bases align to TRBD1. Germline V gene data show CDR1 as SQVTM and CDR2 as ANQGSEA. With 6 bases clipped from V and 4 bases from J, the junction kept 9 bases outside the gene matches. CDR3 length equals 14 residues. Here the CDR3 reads CSVSTGALNQPQHF. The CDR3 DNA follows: TGCAGCGTGTCTACAGGGGCCTTAAATCAGCCCCAGCATTTT.

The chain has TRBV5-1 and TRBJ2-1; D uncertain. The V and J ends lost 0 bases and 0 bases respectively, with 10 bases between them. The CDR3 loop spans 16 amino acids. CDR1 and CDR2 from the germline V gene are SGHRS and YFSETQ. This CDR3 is CASSLEDPSSYNEQFF. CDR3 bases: TGCGCCAGCAGCTTGGAGGATCCGAGCTCCTACAATGAGCAGTTCTTC.

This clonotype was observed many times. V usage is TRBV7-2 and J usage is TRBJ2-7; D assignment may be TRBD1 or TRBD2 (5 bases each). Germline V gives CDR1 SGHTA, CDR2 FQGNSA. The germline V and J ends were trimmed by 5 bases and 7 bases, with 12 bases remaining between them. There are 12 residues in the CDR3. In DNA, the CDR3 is TGTGCCAGCAGCCCCGGGACGGGGGAGCAGTACTTC. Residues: CASSPGTGEQYF.

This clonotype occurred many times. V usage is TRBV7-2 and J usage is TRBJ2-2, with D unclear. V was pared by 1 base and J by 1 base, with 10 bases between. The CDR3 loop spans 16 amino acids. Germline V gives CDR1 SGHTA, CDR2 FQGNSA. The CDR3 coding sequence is TGTGCCAGCAGCTTAGTTATCAGGAAGAACACCGGGGAGCTGTTTTTT. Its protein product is CASSLVIRKNTGELFF.

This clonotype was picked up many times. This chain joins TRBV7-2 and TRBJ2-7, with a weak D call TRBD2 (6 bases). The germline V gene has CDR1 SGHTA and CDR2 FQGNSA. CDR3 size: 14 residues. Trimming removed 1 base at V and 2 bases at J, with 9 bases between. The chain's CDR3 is CASSLEGGPYEQYF. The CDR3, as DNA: TGTGCCAGCAGCTTAGAGGGAGGCCCCTACGAGCAGTACTTC.

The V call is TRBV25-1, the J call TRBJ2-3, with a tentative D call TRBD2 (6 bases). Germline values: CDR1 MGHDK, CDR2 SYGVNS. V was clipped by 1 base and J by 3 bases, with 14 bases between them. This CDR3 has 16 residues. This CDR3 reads CASSELGGGQTDTQYF. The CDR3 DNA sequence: TGTGCCAGCAGTGAATTGGGGGGAGGCCAAACAGATACGCAGTATTTT.

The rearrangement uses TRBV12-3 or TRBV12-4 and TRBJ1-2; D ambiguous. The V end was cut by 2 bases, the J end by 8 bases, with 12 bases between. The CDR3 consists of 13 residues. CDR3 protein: CASSLSGERGYTF. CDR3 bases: TGTGCCAGCAGTTTAAGCGGGGAACGGGGCTACACCTTC.

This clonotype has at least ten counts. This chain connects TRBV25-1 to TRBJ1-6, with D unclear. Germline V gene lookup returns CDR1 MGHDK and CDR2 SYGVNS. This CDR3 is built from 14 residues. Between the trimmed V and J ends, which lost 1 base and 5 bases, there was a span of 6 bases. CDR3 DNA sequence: TGTGCCAGCAGTGAATCCCCTGATAATTCACCCCTCCACTTT. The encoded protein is CASSESPDNSPLHF. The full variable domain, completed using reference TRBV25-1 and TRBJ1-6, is EADIYQTPRYLVIGTGKKITLECSQTMGHDKMYWYQQDPGMELHLIHYSYGVNSTEKGDLSSESTVSRIRTEHFPLTLESARPSHTSQYLCASSESPDNSPLHFGNGTRLTVT.

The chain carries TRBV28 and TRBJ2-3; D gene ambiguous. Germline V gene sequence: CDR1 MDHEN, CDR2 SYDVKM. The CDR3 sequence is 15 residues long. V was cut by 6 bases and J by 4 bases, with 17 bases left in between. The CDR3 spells CASSRYSLGSDTQYF. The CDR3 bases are TGTGCCAGCAGCAGGTACAGCCTCGGGTCAGATACGCAGTATTTT.